The 13 T cell receptor beta chains listed next were all sequenced from one sample in a study of cytomegalovirus exposure and HLA in healthy donors. With 60 Vbeta and 13 Jbeta primers, the PCR was carried out. Assay used: immunoSEQ multiplex PCR; TCRdb lists only in-frame clones, some missing. The data contain about 150,000 clones, roughly three quarters of them singletons. The sample comprised PBMCs. All receptors derive from a man aged 60 to 75 in good health and CMV-seronegative.

This clone was observed a few times. The chain recombines TRBV9 with TRBJ2-2; 7 bases fit TRBD1. Germline CDR1 is SGDLS and CDR2 is YYNGEE. The CDR3 has 15 amino acids. V lost 1 base and J lost 5; bases outside the gene matches: 5. CDR3 coding DNA: TGTGCCAGCAGCGTACTCGCAGGGGGAACCGGGGAGCTGTTTTTT. Protein sequence: CASSVLAGGTGELFF.

The chain employs TRBV5-5 and TRBJ1-2; TRBD1 agrees at 8 bases. Germline V lookup: CDR1 SGHKS, CDR2 YYEKEE (reference sequence). The CDR3 contains 15 residues. V lost 2 bases, J lost 7 bases, and 10 bases stayed unmatched. CDR3 DNA: TGTGCCAGCAGCTTAGCAGGGGGCGCGGAAGTTGGCTACACCTTC. This translates into CASSLAGGAEVGYTF.

V gene TRBV6-5 combines with J gene TRBJ2-7, with D possibly being TRBD1 (6 bases). CDR1 and CDR2 from the germline V gene are MNHEY and SVGAGI. The CDR3 runs to 15 residues. The V end was cut by 2 bases, the J end by 5 bases, with 16 bases between. The CDR3 here is CASSYATGVPNEQYF. The DNA for the CDR3 is TGTGCCAGCAGTTACGCGACAGGAGTTCCCAACGAGCAGTACTTC.

The genes are TRBV6-1 and TRBJ2-3, with 9 bases aligning to TRBD1. After removal of 3 bases from V and 2 bases from J, the junction contained 12 bases not matched to a gene. The CDR3 sequence is 18 residues long. Germline loops: CDR1 MNHNS, CDR2 SASEGT. CDR3: CASSDHVEGQGSTDTQYF. The CDR3 bases are TGTGCCAGCAGTGACCACGTCGAGGGACAGGGCTCCACAGATACGCAGTATTTT.

The V call is TRBV10-2, the J call TRBJ2-3, with D possibly TRBD2 on 7 matching bases. The length of the CDR3 is 13 residues. Germline V gene lookup returns CDR1 WSHSY and CDR2 SAAADI. Trimming stripped 11 bases from V and 5 bases from J, with 17 bases between. The CDR3: CAGGGSLGDTQYF. In nucleotides, the CDR3 is TGCGCCGGGGGGGGCTCCTTGGGAGATACGCAGTATTTT.

Comments on this clone: The sample carries other DNA sequences with the same CDR3. This chain uses TRBV28 with TRBJ1-5, with 9 bases identical to TRBD1. Unmatched junction bases numbered 1, after V lost 6 bases and J lost 4 bases. The germline CDR1 and CDR2 sequences are MDHEN and SYDVKM. This CDR3 has 13 amino acids. In nucleotides, the CDR3 is TGTGCCAGCAGCGGACAGGGGAATCAGCCCCAGCATTTT. Protein: CASSGQGNQPQHF. The variable domain in full, completed from reference TRBV28 and TRBJ1-5, reads DVKVTQSSRYLVKRTGEKVFLECVQDMDHENMFWYRQDPGLGLRLIYFSYDVKMKEKGDIPEGYSVSREKKERFSLILESASTNQTSMYLCASSGQGNQPQHFGDGTRLSIL.

The chain uses TRBV30 and TRBJ2-5; 10 bases align to TRBD2. With 1 base clipped from V and 4 bases from J, the junction kept 6 bases outside the gene matches. CDR3 length: 15 amino acids. Germline V CDR1 and CDR2: GTSNPN, SVGIG (reference sequence). CDR3 sequence: CAWSALAGVSETQYF. CDR3 nucleotide sequence: TGTGCCTGGAGTGCCCTAGCGGGAGTGTCAGAGACCCAGTACTTC.

The V call is TRBV5-6, the J call TRBJ2-5; TRBD1 aligns across 11 bases. The CDR3 extends over 15 amino acids. CDR1 is SGHDT, CDR2 YYEEEE, per germline. The J segment lost 5 bases and the V segment lost 4 bases, leaving 7 bases of the junction unmatched. CDR3 sequence (DNA): TGTGCCAGCAGCACAGGACAGGGGGCATTGGAGACCCAGTACTTC. This codes for CASSTGQGALETQYF.

The rearrangement links TRBV21-1 to TRBJ1-5. TRBV21-1 corresponds to a pseudogene. The CDR3 loop spans 15 amino acids. The CDR3 region is CASSNCTNAYMPQHF. Here the CDR3 DNA reads TGTGCCAGCAGCAACTGTACCAACGCCTATATGCCCCAGCATTTT.

This clone was seen a handful of times. The rearrangement links TRBV7-9 to TRBJ2-7; D possibly corresponds to TRBD1 (7 bases). The CDR3 sequence is 17 residues long. Germline CDR1 is SEHNR and CDR2 is FQNEAQ (reference sequence). Trimming shortened V by 5 bases and J by 11 bases, and 31 bases separated the two germline ends. For the CDR3, the DNA is TGTGCCAGCAGCACGGGACAGAGGTTCGGCGGGTTGAGGAGGGAGTACTTC. This gives the protein CASSTGQRFGGLRREYF. Full variable domain (missing parts from reference TRBV7-9 and TRBJ2-7): DTGVSQNPRHKITKRGQNVTFRCDPISEHNRLYWYRQTLGQGPEFLTYFQNEAQLEKSRLLSDRFSAERPKGSFSTLEIQRTEQGDSAMYLCASSTGQRFGGLRREYFGPGTRLTVT.

About this clone: The identical CDR3 is also encoded by other nucleotide sequences in the sample. The chain couples TRBV29-1 to TRBJ1-2; D uncertain. V was pared by 2 bases and J by 4 bases, with 5 bases between. Germline assignment: CDR1 SQVTM and CDR2 ANQGSEA. The CDR3 has 11 residues. The CDR3 loop reads CSVERGYGYTF. The CDR3 bases are TGCAGCGTTGAACGGGGCTATGGCTACACCTTC.

The J gene is TRBJ2-5, the V gene TRBV9; 11 nucleotides line up with TRBD2. The CDR3 runs to 20 residues. V was pared by 1 base and J by 5 bases, with 19 bases of the junction left unmatched. The germline CDR1 and CDR2 sequences are SGDLS and YYNGEE. CDR3: CASSVPWCYRLAGLTETQYF. CDR3 DNA sequence: TGTGCCAGCAGCGTACCCTGGTGTTACAGACTAGCGGGACTAACGGAGACCCAGTACTTC.

CDR3 in amino acids: CASRHGQGVINSPLHF. CDR3 nucleotide sequence: TGTGCCAGCAGACACGGACAGGGAGTAATTAATTCACCCCTCCACTTT. The chain has TRBV2 and TRBJ1-6, with 8 nucleotides matching TRBD1. Trimming removed 6 bases from V and 6 bases from J; junction bases left unmatched: 10. Per germline, CDR1 SNHLY and CDR2 FYNNEI. This CDR3 spans 16 amino acids. The variable domain in full, completed from reference TRBV2 and TRBJ1-6, reads EPEVTQTPSHQVTQMGQEVILRCVPISNHLYFYWYRQILGQKVEFLVSFYNNEISEKSEIFDDQFSVERPDGSNFTLKIRSTKLEDSAMYFCASRHGQGVINSPLHFGNGTRLTVT.